This T cell receptor beta chain was sequenced for a study of Ad26.COV2.S vaccination and SARS-CoV-2 variants. Treatment: roughly 19 received Ad26.COV2.S at low or high dose, single or two shots; several received placebo; per-sample allocation not given. Material that was analyzed had been drawn on day 63 after the first vaccine or placebo injection. An Ad26 vector that expressed Wuhan-strain SARS-CoV-2 spike constituted the vaccine. TCRdb keeps only in-frame clones here, not all; method: immunoSEQ multiplex PCR. The sample includes some 640,000 clones, around 90% of them seen just once. Trimming removed 0 bases from V and 11 bases from J, with 8 bases in between. Germline V gene sequence: CDR1 SQVTM, CDR2 ANQGSEA. This CDR3 has 11 amino acids. Regarding this clone: Its antigen is undetermined.

Study results and caveats: Ad26.COV2.S recipients had broader spike-specific TCRs (P = 0.0014).

The receptor's source is a person aged 18-60 years who received the Ad26.COV2.S COVID-19 vaccine or a placebo. The sample here was peripheral blood, taken in a trial of Ad26.COV2.S vaccine versus placebo. The genes are TRBV29-1 and TRBJ1-5; no firm D call. The chain's CDR3 is CSVEEGRSQHF. CDR3 DNA sequence: TGCAGCGTTGAAGAAGGCAGGTCCCAGCATTTT.